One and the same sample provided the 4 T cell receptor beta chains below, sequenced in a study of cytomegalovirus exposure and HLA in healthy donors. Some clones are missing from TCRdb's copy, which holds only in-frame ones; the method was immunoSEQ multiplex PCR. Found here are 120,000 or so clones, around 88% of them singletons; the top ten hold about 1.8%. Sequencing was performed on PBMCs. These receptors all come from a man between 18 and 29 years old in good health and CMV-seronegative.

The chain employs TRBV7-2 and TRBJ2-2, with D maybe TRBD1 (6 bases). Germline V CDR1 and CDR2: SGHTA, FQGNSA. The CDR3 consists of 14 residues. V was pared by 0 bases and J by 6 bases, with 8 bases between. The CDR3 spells CASSLAAGAGELFF. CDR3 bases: TGTGCCAGCAGCTTAGCCGCAGGGGCCGGGGAGCTGTTTTTT.

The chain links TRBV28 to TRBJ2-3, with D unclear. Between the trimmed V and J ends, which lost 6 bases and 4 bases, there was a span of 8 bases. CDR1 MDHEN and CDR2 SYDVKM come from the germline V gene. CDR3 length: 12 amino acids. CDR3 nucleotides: TGTGCCAGCAGACGGTCGGCAGATACGCAGTATTTT. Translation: CASRRSADTQYF.

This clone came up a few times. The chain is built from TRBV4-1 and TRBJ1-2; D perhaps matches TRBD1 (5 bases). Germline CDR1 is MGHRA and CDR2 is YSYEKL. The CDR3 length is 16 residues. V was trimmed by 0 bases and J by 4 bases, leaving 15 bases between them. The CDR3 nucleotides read TGCGCCAGCAGCCAAGAGACGAGGGGAGGAAGCTATGGCTACACCTTC. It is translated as CASSQETRGGSYGYTF.

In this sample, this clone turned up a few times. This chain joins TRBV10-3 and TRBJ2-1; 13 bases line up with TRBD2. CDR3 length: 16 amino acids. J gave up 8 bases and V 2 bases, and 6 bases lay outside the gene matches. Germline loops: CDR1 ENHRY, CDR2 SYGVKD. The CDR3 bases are TGTGCCATCAGTGAGGCGACTAGCGGGAGGACCTATGAGCAGTTCTTC. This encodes CAISEATSGRTYEQFF.